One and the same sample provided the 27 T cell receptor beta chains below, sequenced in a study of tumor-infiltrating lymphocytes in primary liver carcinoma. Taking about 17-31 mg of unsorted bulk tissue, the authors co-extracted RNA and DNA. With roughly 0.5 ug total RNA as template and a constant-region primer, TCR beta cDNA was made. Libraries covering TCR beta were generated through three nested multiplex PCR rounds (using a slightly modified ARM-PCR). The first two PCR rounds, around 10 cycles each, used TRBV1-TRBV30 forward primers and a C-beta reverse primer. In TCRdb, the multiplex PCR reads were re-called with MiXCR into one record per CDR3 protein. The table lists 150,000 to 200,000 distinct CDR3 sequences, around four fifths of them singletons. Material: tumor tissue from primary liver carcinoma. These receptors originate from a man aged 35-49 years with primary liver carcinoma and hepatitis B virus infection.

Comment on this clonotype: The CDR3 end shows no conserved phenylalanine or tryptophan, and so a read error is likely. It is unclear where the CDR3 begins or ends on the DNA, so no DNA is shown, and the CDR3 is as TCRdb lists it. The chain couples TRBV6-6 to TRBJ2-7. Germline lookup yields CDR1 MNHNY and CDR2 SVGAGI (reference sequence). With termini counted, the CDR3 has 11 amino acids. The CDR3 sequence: CASSTKDEHYI.

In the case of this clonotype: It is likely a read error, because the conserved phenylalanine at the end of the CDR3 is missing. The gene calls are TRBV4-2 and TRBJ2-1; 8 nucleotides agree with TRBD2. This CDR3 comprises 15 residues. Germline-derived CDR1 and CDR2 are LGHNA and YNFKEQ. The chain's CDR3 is CASCQATSEYNEQFS. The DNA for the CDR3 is TGTGCCAGCTGCCAAGCGACTAGCGAGTACAATGAGCAGTTCTCC.

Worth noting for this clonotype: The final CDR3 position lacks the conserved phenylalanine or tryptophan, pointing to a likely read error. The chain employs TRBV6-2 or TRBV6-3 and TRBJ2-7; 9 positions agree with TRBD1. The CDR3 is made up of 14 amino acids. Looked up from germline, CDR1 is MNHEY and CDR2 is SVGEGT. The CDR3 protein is CASSLRDRVHEQYS. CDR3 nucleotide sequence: TGTGCCAGCAGCCTCCGGGACAGGGTCCACGAACAGTACTCC.

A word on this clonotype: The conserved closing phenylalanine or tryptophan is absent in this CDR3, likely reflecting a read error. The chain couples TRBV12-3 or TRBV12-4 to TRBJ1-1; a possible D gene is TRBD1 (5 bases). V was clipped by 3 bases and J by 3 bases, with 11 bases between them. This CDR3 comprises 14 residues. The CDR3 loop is CASSLGLTDTEAFL. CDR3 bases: TGTGCCAGCAGTTTGGGATTGACAGACACTGAAGCTTTCCTT.

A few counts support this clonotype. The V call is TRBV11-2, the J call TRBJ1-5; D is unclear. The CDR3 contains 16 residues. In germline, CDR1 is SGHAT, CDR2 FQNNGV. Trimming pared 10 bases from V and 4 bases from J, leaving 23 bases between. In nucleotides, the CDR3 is TGTGCCAATAGCCTAAAAGGTGGACTGACGAATCAGCCCCAGCATTTT. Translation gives CANSLKGGLTNQPQHF.

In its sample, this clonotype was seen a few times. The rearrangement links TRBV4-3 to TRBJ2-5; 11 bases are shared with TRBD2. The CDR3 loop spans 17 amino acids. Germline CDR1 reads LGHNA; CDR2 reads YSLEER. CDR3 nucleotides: TGCGTCATCAGCCATGCGGCTAGCGGGAGGACTGGTGAGACCCAGTACTTC. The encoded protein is CVISHAASGRTGETQYF.

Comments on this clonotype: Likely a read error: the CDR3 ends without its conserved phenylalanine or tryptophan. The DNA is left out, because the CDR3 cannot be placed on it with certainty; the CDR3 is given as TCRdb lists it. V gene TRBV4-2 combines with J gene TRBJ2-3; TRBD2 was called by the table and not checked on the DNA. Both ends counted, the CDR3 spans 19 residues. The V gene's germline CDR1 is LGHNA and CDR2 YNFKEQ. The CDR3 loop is CASSPTSTSSGRYTDTQFL.

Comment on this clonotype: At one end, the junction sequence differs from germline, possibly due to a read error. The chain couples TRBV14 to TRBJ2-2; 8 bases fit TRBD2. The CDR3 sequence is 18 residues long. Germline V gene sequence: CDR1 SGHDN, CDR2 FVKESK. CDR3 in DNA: TGTGCCAGCAGCCAAGAGAACGGCCTAGCGGGTAACACCGGGGGGCTGCTTTTT. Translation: CASSQENGLAGNTGGLLF.

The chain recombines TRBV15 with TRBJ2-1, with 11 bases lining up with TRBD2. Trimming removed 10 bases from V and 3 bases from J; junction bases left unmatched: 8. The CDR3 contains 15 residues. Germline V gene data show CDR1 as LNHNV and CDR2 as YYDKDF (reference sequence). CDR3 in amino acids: CASRTSGRNYNEQFF. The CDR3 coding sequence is TGTGCCAGCAGGACTAGCGGGCGTAACTACAATGAGCAGTTCTTC.

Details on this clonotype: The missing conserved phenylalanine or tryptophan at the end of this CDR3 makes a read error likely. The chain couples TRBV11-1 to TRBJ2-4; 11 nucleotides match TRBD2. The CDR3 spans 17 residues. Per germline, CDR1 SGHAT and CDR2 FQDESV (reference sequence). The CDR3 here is CTSSFPATSGTKNIQYS. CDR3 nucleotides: TGTACCAGCAGCTTTCCCGCGACTAGCGGGACTAAAAACATTCAGTACTCC.

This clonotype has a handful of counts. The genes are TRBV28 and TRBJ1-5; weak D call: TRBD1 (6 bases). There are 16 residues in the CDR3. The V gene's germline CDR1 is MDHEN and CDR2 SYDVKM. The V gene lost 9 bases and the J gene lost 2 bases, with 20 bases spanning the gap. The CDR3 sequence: CASNLLKQGRNQPQHF. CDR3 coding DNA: TGTGCCAGTAATTTACTTAAACAGGGTCGCAATCAGCCCCAGCATTTT.

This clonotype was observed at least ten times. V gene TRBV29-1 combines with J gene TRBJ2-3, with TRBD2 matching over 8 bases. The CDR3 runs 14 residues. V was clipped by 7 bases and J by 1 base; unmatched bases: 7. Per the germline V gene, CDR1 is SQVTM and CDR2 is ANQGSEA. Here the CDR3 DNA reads TGCAGCGGCGGGGGGAGGGCTCGCACAGATACGCAGTATTTT. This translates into CSGGGRARTDTQYF.

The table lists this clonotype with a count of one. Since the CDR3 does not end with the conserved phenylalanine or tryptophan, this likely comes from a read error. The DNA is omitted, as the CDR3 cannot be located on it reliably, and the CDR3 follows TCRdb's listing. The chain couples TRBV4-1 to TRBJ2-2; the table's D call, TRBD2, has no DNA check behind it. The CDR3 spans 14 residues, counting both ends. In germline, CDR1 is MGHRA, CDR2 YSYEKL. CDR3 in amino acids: CASIQLTLSGELLY.

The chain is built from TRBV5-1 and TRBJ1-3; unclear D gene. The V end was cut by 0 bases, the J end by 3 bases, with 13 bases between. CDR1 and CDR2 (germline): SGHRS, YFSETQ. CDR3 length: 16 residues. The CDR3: CASSLDGQDRGNTIYF. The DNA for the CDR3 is TGCGCCAGCAGCTTGGACGGGCAGGACCGTGGAAACACCATATATTTT.

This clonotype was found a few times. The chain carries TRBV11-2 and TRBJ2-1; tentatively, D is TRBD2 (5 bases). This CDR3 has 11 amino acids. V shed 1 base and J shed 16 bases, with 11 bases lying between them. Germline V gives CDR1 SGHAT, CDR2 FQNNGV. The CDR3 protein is CASSLVRRHFF. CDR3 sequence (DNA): TGTGCCAGCAGCTTAGTCAGGAGGCATTTCTTC.

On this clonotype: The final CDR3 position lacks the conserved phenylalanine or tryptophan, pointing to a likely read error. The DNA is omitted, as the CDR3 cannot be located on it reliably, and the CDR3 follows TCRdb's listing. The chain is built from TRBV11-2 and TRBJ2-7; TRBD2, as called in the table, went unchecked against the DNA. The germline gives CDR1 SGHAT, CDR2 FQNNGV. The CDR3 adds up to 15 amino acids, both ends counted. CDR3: CASSSLAGASLEQCS.

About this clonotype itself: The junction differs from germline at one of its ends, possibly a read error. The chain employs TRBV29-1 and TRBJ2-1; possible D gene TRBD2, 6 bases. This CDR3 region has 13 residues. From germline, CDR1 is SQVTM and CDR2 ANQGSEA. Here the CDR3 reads CNVQTTSCNEQFF. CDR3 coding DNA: TGTAACGTCCAAACCACTAGCTGCAATGAGCAGTTCTTC.

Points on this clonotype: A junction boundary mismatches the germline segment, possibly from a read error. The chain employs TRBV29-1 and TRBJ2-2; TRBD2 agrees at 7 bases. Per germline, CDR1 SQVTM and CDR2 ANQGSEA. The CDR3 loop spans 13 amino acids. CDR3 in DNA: TGCAGCGTTGTACTAGCGAGCACCGGGGAGTTGTTTTTT. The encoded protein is CSVVLASTGELFF.

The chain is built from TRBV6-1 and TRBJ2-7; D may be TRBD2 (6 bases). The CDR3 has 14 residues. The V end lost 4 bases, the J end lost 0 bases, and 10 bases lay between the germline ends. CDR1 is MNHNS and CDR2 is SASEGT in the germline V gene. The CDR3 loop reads CASSVAVSSYEQYF. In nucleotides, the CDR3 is TGTGCCAGCAGTGTAGCGGTCAGCTCCTACGAGCAGTACTTC.

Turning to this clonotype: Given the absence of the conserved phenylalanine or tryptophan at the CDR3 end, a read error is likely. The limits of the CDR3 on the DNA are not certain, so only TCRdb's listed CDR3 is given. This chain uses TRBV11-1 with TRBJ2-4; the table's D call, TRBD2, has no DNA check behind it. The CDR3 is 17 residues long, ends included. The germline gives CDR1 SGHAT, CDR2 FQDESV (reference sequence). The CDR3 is CATSFSGTSGTKNIQYV.

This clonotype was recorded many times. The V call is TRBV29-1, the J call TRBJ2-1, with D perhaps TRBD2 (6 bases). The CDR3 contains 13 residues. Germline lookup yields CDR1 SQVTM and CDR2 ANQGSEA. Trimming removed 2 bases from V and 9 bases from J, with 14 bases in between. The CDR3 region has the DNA TGCAGCGTTGAAAGCCTAGGGCGGGGTGAGCAGTTCTTC. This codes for CSVESLGRGEQFF.

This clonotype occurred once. CDR3 DNA: TGTGCCAGCAGCTCGGCAGCCAAGAGCTCCTACAATGAGCAGTTCTTC. Its translation: CASSSAAKSSYNEQFF. J is TRBJ2-1 and V is TRBV11-2; D call uncertain. Per the germline V gene, CDR1 is SGHAT and CDR2 is FQNNGV. V shed 4 bases and J shed 0 bases, with 13 bases lying between them. The length of the CDR3 is 16 residues.

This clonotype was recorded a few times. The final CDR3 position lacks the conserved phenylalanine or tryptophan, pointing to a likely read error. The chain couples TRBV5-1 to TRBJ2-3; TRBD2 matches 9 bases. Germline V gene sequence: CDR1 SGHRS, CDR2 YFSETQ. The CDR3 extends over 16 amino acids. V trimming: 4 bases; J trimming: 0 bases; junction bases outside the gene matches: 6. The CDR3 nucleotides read TGCGCCAGCAGCATTCTAGCGGGGACTAGCACAGATACGCAGTATTCT. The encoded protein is CASSILAGTSTDTQYS.

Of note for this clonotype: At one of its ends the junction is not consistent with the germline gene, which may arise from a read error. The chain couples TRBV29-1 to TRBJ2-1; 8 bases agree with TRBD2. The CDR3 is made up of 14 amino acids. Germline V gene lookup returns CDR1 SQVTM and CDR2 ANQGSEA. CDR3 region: CSQRTSGDYNEQFF. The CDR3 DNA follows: TGTAGTCAGCGTACTAGCGGAGATTACAATGAGCAGTTCTTC.

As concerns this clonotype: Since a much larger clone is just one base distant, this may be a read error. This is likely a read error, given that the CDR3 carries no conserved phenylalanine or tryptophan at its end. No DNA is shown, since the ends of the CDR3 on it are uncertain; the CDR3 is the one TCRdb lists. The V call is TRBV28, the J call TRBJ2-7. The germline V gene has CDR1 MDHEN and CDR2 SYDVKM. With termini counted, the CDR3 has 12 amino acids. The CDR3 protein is CASRSGSTRAYL.

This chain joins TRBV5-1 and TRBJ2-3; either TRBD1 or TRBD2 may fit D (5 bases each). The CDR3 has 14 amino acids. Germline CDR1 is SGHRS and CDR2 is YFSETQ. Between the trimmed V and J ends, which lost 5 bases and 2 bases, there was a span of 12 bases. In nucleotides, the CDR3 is TGCGCCAGCAGTCGGGACCGACTCACAGATACGCAGTATTTT. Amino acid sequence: CASSRDRLTDTQYF.

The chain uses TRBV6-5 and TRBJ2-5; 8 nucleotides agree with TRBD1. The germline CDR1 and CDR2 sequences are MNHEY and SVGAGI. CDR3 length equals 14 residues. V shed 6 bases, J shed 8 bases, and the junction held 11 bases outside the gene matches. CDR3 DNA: TGTGCCAGCAGCTTCGCAGGGGGCGAGGACACCCAGTACTTC. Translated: CASSFAGGEDTQYF.